The 19 T cell receptor beta chains given below trace back to one sample, sequenced in a study of cytomegalovirus exposure and HLA in healthy donors. PCR primers comprised 60 Vbeta and 13 Jbeta primers. Profiled with immunoSEQ multiplex PCR; TCRdb holds only in-frame clones, not every one. Among under 250,000 clones listed, 70% to 80% were seen once. What was sequenced was PBMCs. The receptor source for this set is a woman in her thirties in good health and CMV-seronegative.

The gene calls are TRBV10-1 and TRBJ2-7; 9 bases fit TRBD2. Germline V CDR1 and CDR2: WNHNN, SYGVQD (reference sequence). V trimming: 9 bases; J trimming: 2 bases; junction bases outside the gene matches: 5. This CDR3 is built from 13 residues. The CDR3 DNA reads as TGCGCCAGGACAGCGGGGGGACCCTACGAGCAGTACTTC. It translates to CARTAGGPYEQYF.

This clone was counted only a few times. DNA for the CDR3: TGTGCCAGCAGTCCCGAACCGGGACAGGGATTTTACGAGCAGTACTTC. Translating gives CASSPEPGQGFYEQYF. The chain links TRBV13 to TRBJ2-7, with 9 bases aligning to TRBD1. This CDR3 comprises 16 residues. The J segment lost 4 bases and the V segment lost 6 bases, leaving 13 bases of the junction unmatched. Per the germline V gene, CDR1 is PRHDT and CDR2 is FYEKMQ (reference sequence).

The rearrangement links TRBV9 to TRBJ2-3, with 11 bases identical to TRBD2. This CDR3 spans 16 amino acids. Germline V lookup: CDR1 SGDLS, CDR2 YYNGEE. After removal of 4 bases from V and 2 bases from J, the junction contained 6 bases not matched to a gene. CDR3 protein: CASSLLAGALTDTQYF. The CDR3 DNA sequence: TGTGCCAGCAGCTTACTAGCGGGGGCCCTCACAGATACGCAGTATTTT.

V and J are TRBV7-2 and TRBJ2-3; D gene unclear. Germline CDR1 reads SGHTA; CDR2 reads FQGNSA. CDR3 length: 13 amino acids. The germline V and J ends were trimmed by 3 bases and 1 base, with 5 bases remaining between them. In DNA form, the CDR3 reads TGTGCCAGCAGCTTCTGGCGCACAGATACGCAGTATTTT. Protein: CASSFWRTDTQYF.

The chain recombines TRBV10-3 with TRBJ2-3; 8 bases agree with TRBD1. V trimming: 6 bases; J trimming: 1 base; junction bases outside the gene matches: 6. Per the germline V gene, CDR1 is ENHRY and CDR2 is SYGVKD. The CDR3 has 15 amino acids. In DNA, the CDR3 is TGTGCCATCAGGGATGGACAGGGCGGCACAGATACGCAGTATTTT. Encoded protein: CAIRDGQGGTDTQYF.

The chain recombines TRBV2 with TRBJ2-2, with D uncertain. This CDR3 is built from 15 residues. The germline V gene encodes CDR1 SNHLY and CDR2 FYNNEI. V was pared by 7 bases and J by 0 bases, with 12 bases between. The chain's CDR3 is CASTRRSSNTGELFF. The CDR3 DNA follows: TGTGCCAGCACGCGGCGCTCATCGAACACCGGGGAGCTGTTTTTT.

This clone was recorded a few times. V gene TRBV30 combines with J gene TRBJ1-1; D remains unclear. The germline gives CDR1 GTSNPN, CDR2 SVGIG (reference sequence). The V gene lost 4 bases and the J gene lost 4 bases, with 16 bases spanning the gap. The CDR3 covers 14 residues. CDR3 sequence reads: CAWTRGGQFTEAFF. The CDR3 DNA sequence: TGTGCCTGGACCCGAGGAGGCCAATTCACTGAAGCTTTCTTT.

V usage is TRBV27 and J usage is TRBJ2-1, with TRBD2 identical over 8 bases. The CDR3 length is 17 residues. The V and J ends lost 6 bases and 5 bases, in that order; junction bases with no gene match: 15. CDR1 is MNHEY and CDR2 is SMNVEV in the germline V gene (reference sequence). The CDR3 reads CASSTGPYAGGHNEQFF. The CDR3 region has the DNA TGTGCCAGCAGCACCGGCCCTTATGCGGGAGGCCACAATGAGCAGTTCTTC.

The chain links TRBV7-9 to TRBJ2-7, with a weak D call TRBD1 (6 bases). The V gene lost 3 bases and the J gene lost 0 bases, with 9 bases spanning the gap. The CDR3 consists of 14 residues. CDR1 and CDR2 from the germline V gene are SEHNR and FQNEAQ (reference sequence). CDR3 nucleotides: TGTGCCAGCAGCTTGGGACACCCCTCCTACGAGCAGTACTTC. Its translation is CASSLGHPSYEQYF.

The chain carries TRBV7-9 and TRBJ2-3; unclear D gene. Germline V CDR1 and CDR2: SEHNR, FQNEAQ (reference sequence). The CDR3 covers 12 residues. Here the CDR3 reads CSPPIEADTQYF. The CDR3 DNA follows: TGTTCCCCCCCCATCGAGGCAGATACGCAGTATTTT.

The chain recombines TRBV5-4 with TRBJ1-2; 7 nucleotides agree with TRBD1. The CDR3 length is 14 residues. Unmatched junction bases numbered 7, after V lost 4 bases and J lost 4 bases. In germline, CDR1 is SGHNT, CDR2 YYREEE (reference sequence). CDR3 region: CASSSRGQSYGYTF. CDR3 coding DNA: TGTGCCAGCAGCAGCAGGGGACAGAGCTATGGCTACACCTTC. Together with reference TRBV5-4 and TRBJ1-2, the CDR3 gives the full variable domain: ETGVTQSPTHLIKTRGQQVTLRCSSQSGHNTVSWYQQALGQGPQFIFQYYREEENGRGNFPPRFSGLQFPNYSSELNVNALELDDSALYLCASSSRGQSYGYTFGSGTRLTVV.

J is TRBJ2-1 and V is TRBV2; TRBD1 aligns across 9 bases. The CDR3 totals 15 residues. After removal of 6 bases from V and 0 bases from J, the junction contained 3 bases not matched to a gene. Germline-derived CDR1 and CDR2 are SNHLY and FYNNEI. The DNA for the CDR3 is TGTGCCAGCAGCGGACAGGGGAGCTCCTACAATGAGCAGTTCTTC. This gives the protein CASSGQGSSYNEQFF.

The chain recombines TRBV6-1 with TRBJ1-6; no definite D call. Per the germline V gene, CDR1 is MNHNS and CDR2 is SASEGT. This CDR3 has 15 amino acids. Trimming shortened V by 0 bases and J by 7 bases, and 10 bases separated the two germline ends. Here the CDR3 DNA reads TGTGCCAGCAGTGAAGCGTCAGGCCCAAATTCACCCCTCCACTTT. Translated: CASSEASGPNSPLHF.

Only a few counts were recorded for this clone. This chain links TRBV9 with TRBJ2-7; D unclear. Germline CDR1 is SGDLS and CDR2 is YYNGEE. Trimming left V 0 bases short and J 6 bases short, with 13 bases between. This CDR3 is built from 14 residues. Written as DNA, the CDR3 is TGTGCCAGCAGCGTAGGTCCGAATGTCGGCGAGCAGTACTTC. This gives the protein CASSVGPNVGEQYF. Full variable domain (rest looked up from reference TRBV9 and TRBJ2-7): DSGVTQTPKHLITATGQRVTLRCSPRSGDLSVYWYQQSLDQGLQFLIQYYNGEERAKGNILERFSAQQFPDLHSELNLSSLELGDSALYFCASSVGPNVGEQYFGPGTRLTVT.

The chain recombines TRBV5-1 with TRBJ2-5; 9 bases fit TRBD2. This CDR3 has 16 amino acids. Germline assignment: CDR1 SGHRS and CDR2 YFSETQ. V was clipped by 0 bases and J by 5 bases; unmatched bases: 8. This CDR3 is CASSLGAREGRETQYF. The DNA of the CDR3 is TGCGCCAGCAGCTTGGGGGCGCGGGAGGGCCGGGAGACCCAGTACTTC.

V gene TRBV6-1 combines with J gene TRBJ2-2, with no clear D. Germline-derived CDR1 and CDR2 are MNHNS and SASEGT. The CDR3 is 14 amino acids. Trimming removed 8 bases at V and 6 bases at J, with 16 bases between. CDR3 sequence (DNA): TGTGCCAGCCCCCCCGACAACGAAGCCGGGGAGCTGTTTTTT. Encoded protein: CASPPDNEAGELFF.

The V call is TRBV6-5, the J call TRBJ1-2; 10 bases map to TRBD1. V lost 4 bases to trimming and J lost 4 bases; unmatched junction nucleotides: 3. The CDR3 is 14 residues long. The germline V gene has CDR1 MNHEY and CDR2 SVGAGI. The CDR3 sequence: CASSSGTGVYGYTF. CDR3 DNA: TGTGCCAGCAGTTCGGGGACAGGGGTCTATGGCTACACCTTC.

The chain is built from TRBV15 and TRBJ2-1; 14 positions match TRBD2. V was pared by 5 bases and J by 7 bases, with 10 bases of the junction left unmatched. There are 17 residues in the CDR3. The V gene's germline CDR1 is LNHNV and CDR2 YYDKDF (reference sequence). CDR3 in DNA: TGTGCCACCAGCCCGCGACTAGCGGGAGGGCCTGGGAATGAGCAGTTCTTC. Amino acid sequence: CATSPRLAGGPGNEQFF.

This chain joins TRBV4-1 and TRBJ1-1; 11 bases line up with TRBD1. In germline, CDR1 is MGHRA, CDR2 YSYEKL. J lost 11 bases, V lost 0 bases, and 8 bases had no gene match. The CDR3 loop spans 15 amino acids. The CDR3 DNA reads TGCGCCAGCAGCCAAGAGAGGGACAGGGGGGTGTCGGCTTTCTTT. Amino acids: CASSQERDRGVSAFF.